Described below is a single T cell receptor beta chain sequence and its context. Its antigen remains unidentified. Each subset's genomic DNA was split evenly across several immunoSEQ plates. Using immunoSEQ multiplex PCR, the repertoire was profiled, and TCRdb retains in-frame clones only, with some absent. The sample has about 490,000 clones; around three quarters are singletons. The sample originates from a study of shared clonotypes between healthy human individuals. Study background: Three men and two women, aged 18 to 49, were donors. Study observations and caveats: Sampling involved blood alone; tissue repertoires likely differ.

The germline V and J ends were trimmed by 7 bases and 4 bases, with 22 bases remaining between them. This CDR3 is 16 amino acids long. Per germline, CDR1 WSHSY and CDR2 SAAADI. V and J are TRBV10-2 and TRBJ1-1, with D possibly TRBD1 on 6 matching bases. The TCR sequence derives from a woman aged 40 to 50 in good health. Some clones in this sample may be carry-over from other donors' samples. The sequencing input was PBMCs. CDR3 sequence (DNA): TGCGCCAGCATTCGAAACGACGGGGGGCGAGGCACTGAAGCTTTCTTT. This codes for CASIRNDGGRGTEAFF.